This TCR beta chain was found in a study of cytomegalovirus exposure and HLA in healthy donors. The protocol was immunoSEQ multiplex PCR, while the TCRdb copy is restricted to in-frame clones and leaves out a portion. Of roughly 60,000 clones listed, around 90% are singletons. The donors belonged to the roughly 110-subject validation cohort, separate from the 666-subject first cohort. The CDR3 loop spans 16 amino acids. Germline-derived CDR1 and CDR2 are SGHTA and FQGNSA. V lost 4 bases to trimming and J lost 7 bases; unmatched junction nucleotides: 6. The V gene is TRBV7-2, the J gene TRBJ2-2; 13 nucleotides align to TRBD2. Sequenced input: PBMCs. This sequence was found in a woman in her late teens or twenties in good health and CMV-seronegative. CDR3 loop: CASSSLAGGPDGELFF. In nucleotides, the CDR3 is TGTGCCAGCAGCTCACTAGCGGGAGGGCCAGACGGGGAGCTGTTTTTT.